Listed below are T cell receptor beta chains from one sample, sequenced in a study of blood T cells in healthy people across ages. Using its own MiXCR run on the 5' RACE reads, TCRdb lists one record per CDR3 protein. This table has over 950,000 distinct CDR3 sequences, around two fifths appearing once. The sequencing input was blood. Receptors originate from a man in his late teens or twenties in good health. The CDR3 runs from the conserved cysteine through the conserved F or W. The D gene is left open where the match is weak. Expanded clones get a size class; other rows say once, few or many, or leave the size out.

v_gene,j_gene,d_gene,abundance,CDR3nt,CDR3aa
TRBV7-2,TRBJ1-1,-,-,TGTGCCAGCAGTCGCACCGGAGGGTTGAACACTGAAGCTTTCTTT,CASSRTGGLNTEAFF
TRBV7-9,TRBJ2-4,-,once,TGTGCCAGCAGCTTAGCTGACCGGTCCCGACCAGAGCAGTACTTC,CASSLADRSRPEQYF
TRBV7-2,TRBJ2-1,TRBD1,few,TGTGCCAGCAGCTTAGCGATGTGGGACAGGACGTACAATGAGCAGTTCTTC,CASSLAMWDRTYNEQFF
TRBV2,TRBJ1-2,-,-,TGTGCCAGCAGTGAAACAACGGGACCCCTCTATGGCTACACCTTC,CASSETTGPLYGYTF
TRBV7-9,TRBJ1-1,-,-,TGTGCCAGCAGCATGACCCGGGAACCGAACACTGAAGCTTTCTTT,CASSMTREPNTEAFF
TRBV11-2,TRBJ2-4,-,-,TGTGCCAGCAGCTTATGGGGCAGGGTCAGGCTAGCCAAAAACATTCAGTACTTC,CASSLWGRVRLAKNIQYF
TRBV5-6,TRBJ1-1,-,-,TGTGCCAGCAGCGACACACAGGGCTTGACTGAAGCTTTCTTT,CASSDTQGLTEAFF
TRBV9,TRBJ2-3,TRBD1,-,TGTGCCAGCGGCCCCAGCGGACAGGGGAGCACAGATACGCAGTATTTT,CASGPSGQGSTDTQYF
TRBV6-4,TRBJ2-2,-,-,TGTGCCAGCAGCTGGACAGCCCAAAACACCGGGGAGCTGTTTTTT,CASSWTAQNTGELFF
TRBV7-9,TRBJ1-1,-,-,TGTGCCAGCAGCGTTTACGGCCGTGAAGCTTTCTTT,CASSVYGREAFF
TRBV29-1,TRBJ2-4,TRBD1,-,TGCAGCGGCAGGGGACAGGGAGAGCAGTACTTC,CSGRGQGEQYF
TRBV6-6,TRBJ2-4,-,-,TGTGCCAGCACCCAAGGGGTAGGGGGAAGGTACTTC,CASTQGVGGRYF
TRBV27,TRBJ2-3,TRBD1,-,TGTGCCAGCAGTCGGTGGGACAGGGTGACCGATATGCAGTATTTT,CASSRWDRVTDMQYF
TRBV5-5,TRBJ2-7,-,-,TGTGCCAGTGGCAGGATCTTAGACAATGAGCAGTACTTC,CASGRILDNEQYF
TRBV2,TRBJ2-3,-,many,TGTGCCAGCAGGCGCCGCTTGGGGACGTCCGACCACGTTCCTAGCACAGATACGCAGTATTTT,CASRRRLGTSDHVPSTDTQYF
TRBV9,TRBJ2-1,TRBD1,few,TGTGCCAGCAGCGTAACTACAGGGGGTGGTGAGCAGTTCTTC,CASSVTTGGGEQFF
TRBV5-1,TRBJ1-4,-,few,TGCGCCAGCAGCTTGAATCAGGGTACTAATGAAAAACTGTTTTTT,CASSLNQGTNEKLFF
TRBV4-2,TRBJ1-1,-,-,TGTGGCAGCAGCCAAGGGACGGTGAACACTGAAGCTTTCTTT,CGSSQGTVNTEAFF
TRBV6-5,TRBJ1-1,TRBD1,few,TGTGCCAGCAGCCGATCGACAGGGTTGCGCACTGAAGCTTTCTTT,CASSRSTGLRTEAFF
TRBV5-1,TRBJ2-1,TRBD1,-,TGCGCCAGCAGCCCTACAGGGGGTGCCTACAATGAGCAGTTCTTC,CASSPTGGAYNEQFF
TRBV6-5,TRBJ1-1,-,few,TGTGCCAGCAGTTACCAAGGCAGGTCCCTCGAGGGAGCTTTCTTT,CASSYQGRSLEGAFF
TRBV20-1,TRBJ1-1,-,-,TGCAGTGCTAGAGACCTTCGGGGCAGGGGCACTGAAGCTTTCTTT,CSARDLRGRGTEAFF
TRBV27,TRBJ2-3,-,few,TGTGCCTGCCGGGACCATAGCACAGATACGCAGTATTTT,CACRDHSTDTQYF
TRBV20-1,TRBJ1-5,TRBD1,-,TGCAGTGCTGGACGGGGACAGGGTGTCGGTCAGCCCCAGCATTTT,CSAGRGQGVGQPQHF
TRBV20-1,TRBJ1-2,-,-,TGCAGTGCTAGAGTCTCCCGGGAAACTAACTATGGCTACACCTTC,CSARVSRETNYGYTF
TRBV29-1,TRBJ2-7,TRBD2,-,TGCAGCGTCTGGACTAGCGGGGTTAGCTCCTACAATGAGCAGTACTTC,CSVWTSGVSSYNEQYF
TRBV7-9,TRBJ1-1,-,-,TGTGCCAGCAGTGGAAGGGGGACCGAAGCTTTCTTT,CASSGRGTEAFF
TRBV6-2/TRBV6-3,TRBJ1-5,-,-,TGTGCCAGCAGTATCGCCCCAATGAGCAATCAGCCCCAGCATTTT,CASSIAPMSNQPQHF
TRBV5-1,TRBJ2-7,-,many,TGCGCCAGCAGACGGGATTCGATTTACGAGCAGTACTTC,CASRRDSIYEQYF
TRBV4-1,TRBJ1-5,-,few,TGCGCCAGCAGCCAACCCACAGGGAGATATAGCAATCAGCCCCAGCATTTT,CASSQPTGRYSNQPQHF
TRBV20-1,TRBJ1-4,TRBD1,-,TGCAGTGCAAGAGGCGGGACAGGGCCTAAAAAACTGTTTTTT,CSARGGTGPKKLFF
TRBV7-8,TRBJ2-1,TRBD2,-,TGTGCCAGCAGCCCAGGGACTAGCGGTACCAATGAGCAGTTCTTC,CASSPGTSGTNEQFF
TRBV6-2/TRBV6-3,TRBJ2-1,TRBD2,few,TGTGCCAGCCAGGGAGGGAGCTCCTACAATGAGCAGTTCTTC,CASQGGSSYNEQFF
TRBV20-1,TRBJ1-2,-,few,TGCAGTGCACCACCGGCGGCGGGAGTGGGTGGCTACACCTTC,CSAPPAAGVGGYTF
TRBV5-1,TRBJ2-5,-,-,TGCGCCAGCAGCTTGGAGGGGACAATGGGGACCCAGTACTTC,CASSLEGTMGTQYF
TRBV3-1,TRBJ1-1,-,-,TGTGCCAGCAGCCACCCTCGGAACACTGAAGCTTTCTTT,CASSHPRNTEAFF